The present T cell receptor (beta chain) was sequenced within a study of T-cell reconstitution after alpha-beta-depleted transplantation in children. Notes on the study in general: In some patients, recipient T cells and intrathymic progenitors surviving conditioning explained high day-60 diversity. Counts and diversity of T cells one year after transplant came mostly from newly produced T cells. Several hundred rapidly expanded clones from non-depleted graft cells reportedly supplied alpha-beta T cells about two months post-transplant.

The sample holds many counts of this clonotype. Its antigen is currently unknown. The library targeted TCRbeta and was prepared with unique molecular identifiers. TCRdb re-analysed the PCR reads in MiXCR, keeping a single row per CDR3 protein. The table records 85,000 to 120,000 distinct CDR3 sequences, around 6% of them present only once. Material: PBMCs, mostly from graft donor cells, obtained 60 days after TCRalphabeta/CD19-depleted stem cell transplant. The origin of this receptor is a female patient between 2 and 15 years old who had a stem cell transplant for Fanconi anemia, so the T cells may come from the graft donor.

CDR3 DNA sequence: TGCGCCAGCAGCTGGGGAAGTAGGGGACTAGCGGTCACAGATACGCAGTATTTT. Translating gives CASSWGSRGLAVTDTQYF. This sequence joins TRBV5-1 and TRBJ2-3, with 11 bases that match TRBD2. CDR3 length: 18 residues. Losses at the gene ends were 3 bases for V and 2 bases for J; bases not matched to a gene: 11. In germline, CDR1 is SGHRS, CDR2 YFSETQ.